One sample yielded the 20 T cell receptor beta chains listed below, sequenced in a study of metastatic and nonmetastatic thyroid tumors. All patients were treatment-naive before thyroid surgery. MiXCR was used by TCRdb to re-call the PCR reads. The sample shows tens of thousands of clones, around an eighth of them seen only once. Sequenced sample: blood. The receptor set was obtained from a male donor with papillary thyroid cancer or a benign thyroid nodule (not recorded which). Some clones in this sample may be carry-over from other donors' samples.

This clone was seen repeatedly, ten times or more. V usage is TRBV28 and J usage is TRBJ2-6; a possible D gene is TRBD2 (6 bases). Germline V gene lookup returns CDR1 MDHEN and CDR2 SYDVKM. Trimming removed 6 bases at V and 2 bases at J, with 11 bases between. This CDR3 has 15 residues. For the CDR3, the DNA is TGTGCCAGCAGCCCGGGGGAACCTGGGGCCAACGTCCTGACTTTC. It encodes CASSPGEPGANVLTF.

Ten or more counts support this clone. The rearrangement uses TRBV7-2 and TRBJ1-3; no firm D call. CDR1 and CDR2 from the germline V gene are SGHTA and FQGNSA. The germline V and J ends were trimmed by 3 bases and 0 bases, with 15 bases remaining between them. The length of the CDR3 is 17 residues. CDR3 region: CASSFARYGLSGNTIYF. For the CDR3, the DNA is TGTGCCAGCAGCTTCGCCCGCTACGGCCTCTCTGGAAACACCATATATTTT.

This clone appeared many times. This same CDR3 is encoded by further DNA sequences in the sample. V and J are TRBV28 and TRBJ1-5, with 10 bases matching TRBD1. CDR3 length: 14 amino acids. The germline V gene has CDR1 MDHEN and CDR2 SYDVKM. With V trimmed by 4 bases and J by 5 bases, 2 bases remained unmatched. The DNA for the CDR3 is TGTGCCAGCAGTTATGGGACAGGGGATCAGCCCCAGCATTTT. Amino acids: CASSYGTGDQPQHF.

The chain joins TRBV5-8 to TRBJ2-1; D is unclear. The germline V gene encodes CDR1 SGHTS and CDR2 YDEGEE. The CDR3 totals 12 residues. The V end was cut by 2 bases, the J end by 9 bases, with 9 bases between. The CDR3 DNA follows: TGTGCCAGCAGCTTCGGAATGGGTGAGCAGTTCTTC. Protein: CASSFGMGEQFF. Based on the CDR3 plus reference TRBV5-8 and TRBJ2-1, the full variable domain is EAGVTQSPTHLIKTRGQQATLRCSPISGHTSVYWYQQALGLGLQFLLWYDEGEERNRGNFPPRFSGRQFPNYSSELNVNALELEDSALYLCASSFGMGEQFFGPGTRLTVL.

This clone has ten or more counts. This chain joins TRBV27 and TRBJ2-1; TRBD2 might be the D (6 bases). CDR1 and CDR2 (germline): MNHEY, SMNVEV (reference sequence). V lost 3 bases, J lost 4 bases, and 13 bases lay in between. This CDR3 is 15 amino acids long. CDR3 loop: CASSLGGNGYNEQFF. Written as DNA, the CDR3 is TGTGCCAGCAGTTTGGGGGGAAATGGGTACAATGAGCAGTTCTTC.

Notes on this clone: One end of the junction is discordant with germline, which a read error may explain. The V and J genes are TRBV28 and TRBJ1-5; no clear D. There are 16 residues in the CDR3. The V gene's germline CDR1 is MDHEN and CDR2 SYDVKM. The CDR3 nucleotides read TGTGCCAGCACTCTAACACTGGGGTCTAGCAATCAGCCCCATCATTTT. Residues: CASTLTLGSSNQPHHF. Using reference TRBV28 and TRBJ1-5 for the parts outside the CDR3, the full variable domain is DVKVTQSSRYLVKRTGEKVFLECVQDMDHENMFWYRQDPGLGLRLIYFSYDVKMKEKGDIPEGYSVSREKKERFSLILESASTNQTSMYLCASTLTLGSSNQPHHFGDGTRLSIL.

This clone was seen repeatedly, ten times or more. The genes are TRBV5-1 and TRBJ2-7; maybe TRBD2 (6 bases). V was shortened by 4 bases and J by 0 bases, with 14 bases between the two germline ends. In germline, CDR1 is SGHRS, CDR2 YFSETQ. The CDR3 covers 15 residues. The CDR3 DNA sequence: TGCGCCAGCAGCCACGAGCGGGCCTACTCCTACGAGCAGTACTTC. As protein: CASSHERAYSYEQYF.

This clone was seen more than once but under ten times. This could be a read error, since a much larger clone is one nucleotide away. V and J are TRBV9 and TRBJ1-4; D is ambiguous. Per germline, CDR1 SGDLS and CDR2 YYNGEE. The ends were cut back, 1 base at V and 3 bases at J, with 7 bases in the middle. This CDR3 region has 14 residues. The DNA for the CDR3 is TGTGCCAGCAGCGTATCCCGGTCTAATGAAAAACTGTTTTTT. Protein product: CASSVSRSNEKLFF. The whole variable domain, remainder taken from reference TRBV9 and TRBJ1-4, is DSGVTQTPKHLITATGQRVTLRCSPRSGDLSVYWYQQSLDQGLQFLIQYYNGEERAKGNILERFSAQQFPDLHSELNLSSLELGDSALYFCASSVSRSNEKLFFGSGTQLSVL.

This clone was observed at least ten times. V is TRBV5-6 and J is TRBJ1-6, with D perhaps TRBD1 (5 bases). The CDR3 contains 14 residues. In germline, CDR1 is SGHDT, CDR2 YYEEEE. V was trimmed by 4 bases and J by 5 bases, leaving 10 bases between them. CDR3 nucleotides: TGTGCCAGCAGCCGGGACGGACATAATTCACCCCTCCACTTT. It yields the protein CASSRDGHNSPLHF.

There are a few counts of this clone. Germline is not matched at one junction end, which may reflect a read error. V and J are TRBV7-2 and TRBJ2-7; D is unclear. This CDR3 is built from 13 residues. CDR1 is SGHTA and CDR2 is FQGNSA in the germline V gene. This chain's CDR3 is CAGSLELGHEQYF. The CDR3 coding sequence is TGTGCCGGCAGCTTAGAGTTGGGCCACGAGCAGTACTTT. The full variable domain, in which reference TRBV7-2 and TRBJ2-7 provide the parts outside the CDR3, is GAGVSQSPSNKVTEKGKDVELRCDPISGHTALYWYRQSLGQGLEFLIYFQGNSAPDKSGLPSDRFSAERTGGSVSTLTIQRTQQEDSAVYLCAGSLELGHEQYFGPGTRLTVT.

This clone has ten or more counts. V gene TRBV9 combines with J gene TRBJ2-6; D may be TRBD1 (6 bases). The CDR3 spans 15 residues. Trimming cost V 2 bases and J 0 bases, with 6 bases left between them. CDR1 and CDR2 (germline): SGDLS, YYNGEE. DNA for the CDR3: TGTGCCAGCAGCGTGGGGGCCTCTGGGGCCAACGTCCTGACTTTC. Translation: CASSVGASGANVLTF.

This clone has more than one count but fewer than ten. The rearrangement joins TRBV5-6 to TRBJ2-3; D unresolved. Germline V CDR1 and CDR2: SGHDT, YYEEEE. There are 14 residues in the CDR3. V gave up 2 bases and J gave up 2 bases, with 9 bases separating them. The CDR3 coding sequence is TGTGCCAGCAGCTTCGGGCAGTTCACAGATACGCAGTATTTT. It encodes CASSFGQFTDTQYF.

At least ten counts were recorded for this clone. The chain uses TRBV24-1 and TRBJ1-6; D unclear. The germline gives CDR1 KGHDR, CDR2 SFDVKD. V gave up 3 bases and J gave up 7 bases, with 3 bases separating them. This CDR3 has 12 amino acids. The CDR3 protein is CATSDGNSPLHF. CDR3 nucleotides: TGTGCCACCAGTGATGGGAATTCACCCCTCCACTTT.

At least ten counts were recorded for this clone. The chain employs TRBV20-1 and TRBJ2-3; either TRBD1 or TRBD2 may supply D (5 bases each). In germline, CDR1 is DFQATT, CDR2 SNEGSKA (reference sequence). This CDR3 region has 13 residues. Trimming left V 3 bases short and J 2 bases short, with 9 bases between. CDR3 loop: CSARGPYTDTQYF. In DNA, the CDR3 is TGCAGTGCTAGGGGACCGTACACAGATACGCAGTATTTT.

This clone was picked up many times. The chain carries TRBV29-1 and TRBJ2-2, with 9 bases that match TRBD1. Germline V gives CDR1 SQVTM, CDR2 ANQGSEA. The CDR3 is made up of 15 amino acids. Trimming at V came to 7 bases and at J to 8 bases, leaving 14 bases not matched to a gene. In DNA form, the CDR3 reads TGCAGCGCCTCCCCCCCGACAGGGGGTGCGGGGGAGCTGTTTTTT. This sequence encodes CSASPPTGGAGELFF.

This clone is categorized as medium-sized (0.01 to 0.1%). The gene calls are TRBV6-1 and TRBJ2-7, with D possibly matching TRBD2 (6 bases). This CDR3 spans 14 amino acids. V was shortened by 5 bases and J by 2 bases, with 13 bases between the two germline ends. CDR1 and CDR2 from the germline V gene are MNHNS and SASEGT. The CDR3 coding sequence is TGTGCCAGCAGTATATTAGCGGATACCTACGAGCAGTACTTC. Translated: CASSILADTYEQYF.

This clone was seen ten or more times. The CDR3, as DNA: TGTGCCAGCAGCCAAACAGGGGCAGGGGTCTACGAGCAGTACTTC. It specifies CASSQTGAGVYEQYF. V usage is TRBV7-9 and J usage is TRBJ2-7; 7 nucleotides agree with TRBD1. This CDR3 region has 15 residues. Per germline, CDR1 SEHNR and CDR2 FQNEAQ (reference sequence). The V gene end was trimmed by 5 bases and the J gene end by 3 bases; junction bases not matched to a gene: 10.

The table lists this clone with many counts. The V call is TRBV12-3 or TRBV12-4, the J call TRBJ1-1, with D uncertain. This CDR3 is 11 amino acids long. Trimming shortened V by 8 bases and J by 4 bases, and 8 bases separated the two germline ends. CDR3 DNA sequence: TGTGCCAGCGGCCAAAGCACTGAAGCTTTCTTT. Translated, it gives CASGQSTEAFF.

In this sample, this clone turned up many times. The CDR3 region has the DNA TGTGCCAGCAGCTTGGGACTAGCGGGAGGAGTACATGAGCAGTTCTTC. This sequence encodes CASSLGLAGGVHEQFF. The chain is built from TRBV5-8 and TRBJ2-1; TRBD2 agrees at 13 bases. V shed 0 bases and J 8 bases; nucleotides not matched to a gene: 5. Germline values: CDR1 SGHTS, CDR2 YDEGEE. The CDR3 has 16 residues.

This clone was counted many times. The rearrangement uses TRBV25-1 and TRBJ2-1; 12 nucleotides align to TRBD2. Germline V gene data show CDR1 as MGHDK and CDR2 as SYGVNS. The trim removed 0 bases at V and 0 bases at J, leaving 6 bases unmatched. The CDR3 consists of 19 residues. The CDR3 region has the DNA TGTGCCAGCAGTGAATACTTTACTAGCGGGGGGAGCTCCTACAATGAGCAGTTCTTC. As protein: CASSEYFTSGGSSYNEQFF.